This T cell receptor (beta chain) stems from a study of T cells in Graves' hyperthyroidism and ophthalmopathy. Study findings and constraints: Blood shared most expanded thyroid clonotypes above 0.001. A model built on 13 V-J features separated ophthalmopathy from stable hyperthyroidism.

Many counts were recorded for this clonotype. What it binds is unknown. TCR beta CDR3 regions were amplified from RNA. The HTBI primer set drove a first-round RT-PCR of the TCR CDR3. TCRdb independently ran MiXCR on the multiplex PCR reads; one entry per CDR3 protein. The top ten hold less than 65% of the sample, which has under 400,000 distinct CDR3 sequences, roughly a fifth seen once. Absent ophthalmopathy progression within 18 months defined stable Graves' hyperthyroidism. Among the patients, aged 18 to 65, hyperthyroidism was newly diagnosed and had lasted under 2 months. The germline V gene encodes CDR1 SGHRS and CDR2 YFSETQ. The V end was cut by 0 bases, the J end by 5 bases, with 6 bases between. This CDR3 contains 12 residues.

This TCR derives from a woman aged 45-65 years with Graves' hyperthyroidism. The sample taken for sequencing was blood. J is TRBJ2-7 and V is TRBV5-1; D is uncertain. The CDR3 loop reads CASSLVGNEQYF. As DNA, the CDR3 is TGCGCCAGCAGCTTGGTAGGGAACGAGCAGTACTTC.